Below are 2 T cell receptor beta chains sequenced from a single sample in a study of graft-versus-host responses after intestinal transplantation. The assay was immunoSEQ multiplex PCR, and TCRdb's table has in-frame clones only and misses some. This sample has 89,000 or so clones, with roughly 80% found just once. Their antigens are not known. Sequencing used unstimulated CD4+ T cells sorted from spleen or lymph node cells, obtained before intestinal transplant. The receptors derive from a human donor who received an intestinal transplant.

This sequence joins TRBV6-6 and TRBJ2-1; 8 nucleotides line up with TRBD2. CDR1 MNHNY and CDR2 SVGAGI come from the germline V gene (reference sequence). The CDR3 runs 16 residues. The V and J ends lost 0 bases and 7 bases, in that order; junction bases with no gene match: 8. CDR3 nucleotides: TGTGCCAGCAGTTACTCGACGTCGGGGGGGCGTAATGAGCAGTTCTTC. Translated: CASSYSTSGGRNEQFF.

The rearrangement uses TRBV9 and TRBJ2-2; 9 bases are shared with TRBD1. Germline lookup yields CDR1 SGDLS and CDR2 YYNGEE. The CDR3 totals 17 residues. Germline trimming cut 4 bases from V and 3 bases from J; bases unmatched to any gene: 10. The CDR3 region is CASSPQQGARDTGELFF. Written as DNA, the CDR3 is TGTGCCAGCAGCCCCCAACAGGGGGCGCGGGACACCGGGGAGCTGTTTTTT.